These 20 T cell receptor beta chains were all obtained from the same sample, sequenced in a study of OX40 agonist ivuxolimab in advanced cancers. The assay was immunoSEQ multiplex PCR, and TCRdb's table has in-frame clones only and misses some. The sample contains around 65,000 clones, 80% of which appear only once. Source: CD4+ or CD8+ T cells sorted from blood, taken in a trial of the OX40 agonist ivuxolimab. Receptors originate from an adult with an advanced solid tumor such as melanoma, head and neck, liver or kidney cancer.

The chain joins TRBV4-2 to TRBJ2-6; D possibly corresponds to TRBD1 (6 bases). V was clipped by 1 base and J by 2 bases, with 9 bases between them. CDR1 is LGHNA, CDR2 YNFKEQ, per germline. This CDR3 comprises 16 residues. The CDR3 is CASSQVPGAGANVLTF. The DNA of the CDR3 is TGTGCCAGCAGCCAAGTCCCAGGGGCTGGGGCCAACGTCCTGACTTTC.

The chain joins TRBV5-1 to TRBJ2-7, with TRBD1 matching over 8 bases. Trimming took 3 bases from V and 5 from J; bases not matched to a gene: 10. Germline V CDR1 and CDR2: SGHRS, YFSETQ. The CDR3 has 15 residues. CDR3 DNA: TGCGCCAGCAGCTCCCTGACAGGGGCCTTAAACGAGCAGTACTTC. Translation gives CASSSLTGALNEQYF.

This rearrangement joins TRBV6-1 to TRBJ2-5; D possibly corresponds to TRBD2 (8 bases). This CDR3 is built from 15 residues. The V end was cut by 11 bases, the J end by 2 bases, with 21 bases between. Germline V gene data show CDR1 as MNHNS and CDR2 as SASEGT. The DNA of the CDR3 is TGTGCCCACAGAGGGACAGCGGGGGATCAAGAGACCCAGTACTTC. The encoded protein is CAHRGTAGDQETQYF.

The chain links TRBV7-6 to TRBJ2-2, with TRBD2 matching 9 bases. The CDR3 extends over 16 amino acids. V lost 2 bases and J lost 8; bases outside the gene matches: 9. Germline V CDR1 and CDR2: SGHVS, FNYEAQ. The CDR3 loop is CASSLWLAGLRGELFF. In DNA form, the CDR3 reads TGTGCCAGCAGCTTATGGCTAGCGGGGCTTCGGGGGGAGCTGTTTTTT.

The genes are TRBV5-1 and TRBJ1-1; a weak D match, TRBD1 (5 bases). The germline V and J ends were trimmed by 0 bases and 4 bases, with 7 bases remaining between them. CDR3 length: 13 residues. Germline V gene data show CDR1 as SGHRS and CDR2 as YFSETQ. The chain's CDR3 is CASSLEGVTEAFF. CDR3 nucleotides: TGCGCCAGCAGCTTGGAAGGGGTCACTGAAGCTTTCTTT.

The rearrangement links TRBV7-2 to TRBJ2-3; D is perhaps TRBD1 or TRBD2 (5 bases each). Per germline, CDR1 SGHTA and CDR2 FQGNSA. Trimming removed 1 base from V and 4 bases from J, with 15 bases in between. This CDR3 comprises 16 residues. The CDR3 DNA reads as TGTGCCAGCAGCTTAGGAGGCTCCTCGGGGCCAGATACGCAGTATTTT. As protein: CASSLGGSSGPDTQYF.

This clone was found a few times. The V gene is TRBV5-4, the J gene TRBJ2-1; D is tentatively TRBD1 or TRBD2 (5 bases each). Trimming removed 3 bases from V and 6 bases from J, with 10 bases in between. The CDR3 has 13 residues. CDR1 is SGHNT and CDR2 is YYREEE in the germline V gene (reference sequence). The CDR3 region is CASSSGPINEQFF. In nucleotides, the CDR3 is TGTGCCAGCAGCTCGGGACCGATCAATGAGCAGTTCTTC. Full variable domain (missing parts from reference TRBV5-4 and TRBJ2-1): ETGVTQSPTHLIKTRGQQVTLRCSSQSGHNTVSWYQQALGQGPQFIFQYYREEENGRGNFPPRFSGLQFPNYSSELNVNALELDDSALYLCASSSGPINEQFFGPGTRLTVL.

The genes are TRBV4-2 and TRBJ2-4; no clear D gene. The germline V gene encodes CDR1 LGHNA and CDR2 YNFKEQ. Trimming left V 1 base short and J 5 bases short, with 15 bases between. This CDR3 has 16 residues. CDR3 DNA: TGTGCCAGCAGCCAAGGGGAACTGGACCGGGAAAACATTCAGTACTTC. Its protein product is CASSQGELDRENIQYF.

The J gene is TRBJ2-1, the V gene TRBV7-3, with unresolved D. V was trimmed by 5 bases and J by 4 bases, leaving 9 bases between them. From germline, CDR1 is SGHTA and CDR2 FQGTGA. The CDR3 loop spans 13 amino acids. CDR3 nucleotide sequence: TGTGCCAGCAGCCAGACCGTGTACAATGAGCAGTTCTTC. It specifies CASSQTVYNEQFF.

The rearrangement uses TRBV5-1 and TRBJ1-2; D is unclear. CDR1 and CDR2 from the germline V gene are SGHRS and YFSETQ. The CDR3 has 12 residues. The V end was cut by 0 bases, the J end by 4 bases, with 4 bases between. CDR3 coding DNA: TGCGCCAGCAGCTTGGACTCCTATGGCTACACCTTC. Its translation is CASSLDSYGYTF.

The rearrangement uses TRBV28 and TRBJ2-5; perhaps TRBD1 as D (5 bases). The assigned J gene may be wrong: the sequence end matches TRBJ2-7 better. This CDR3 is 13 amino acids long. CDR1 and CDR2 from the germline V gene are MDHEN and SYDVKM. The CDR3 DNA is TGTGCCAGCAGTTTATGGGACACCTACGAGCAGTACTTC. Translated: CASSLWDTYEQYF.

The chain couples TRBV12-5 to TRBJ2-5; 9 nucleotides agree with TRBD1. Per germline, CDR1 LGHNT and CDR2 FRNRAP. The CDR3 length is 17 residues. V shed 1 base, J shed 1 base, and the junction held 7 bases outside the gene matches. The CDR3 region is CASGLARTGARQETQYF. DNA of the CDR3: TGTGCTAGTGGTTTGGCCCGGACAGGGGCTCGCCAAGAGACCCAGTACTTC.

V and J are TRBV11-2 and TRBJ2-5; TRBD2 matches 14 bases. Germline V lookup: CDR1 SGHAT, CDR2 FQNNGV. Losses at the gene ends were 4 bases for V and 4 bases for J; bases not matched to a gene: 5. CDR3 length equals 16 residues. In DNA, the CDR3 is TGTGCCAGCAGCTCCGGACTAGCGGGAGGTGGAGAGACCCAGTACTTC. It yields the protein CASSSGLAGGGETQYF.

This chain connects TRBV7-6 to TRBJ2-2; D is unclear. V was clipped by 1 base and J by 7 bases, with 4 bases between them. CDR1 and CDR2 from the germline V gene are SGHVS and FNYEAQ. CDR3 size: 12 residues. CDR3 nucleotide sequence: TGTGCCAGCAGCTTAGGGGTCGGGGAGCTGTTTTTT. Its translation is CASSLGVGELFF.

J is TRBJ2-3 and V is TRBV7-6, with 7 bases matching TRBD1. Germline loops: CDR1 SGHVS, CDR2 FNYEAQ. The V gene end was trimmed by 3 bases and the J gene end by 0 bases; junction bases not matched to a gene: 3. This CDR3 is 15 amino acids long. The CDR3 spells CASSFRQGSTDTQYF. The CDR3 nucleotides read TGTGCCAGCAGCTTTAGACAGGGAAGCACAGATACGCAGTATTTT.

Concerning this clone itself: Other DNA sequences from this sample encode an identical CDR3 as well. This chain connects TRBV5-1 to TRBJ1-4; D is undetermined. The CDR3 is 15 amino acids. V was pared by 0 bases and J by 3 bases, with 9 bases between. Germline CDR1 reads SGHRS; CDR2 reads YFSETQ. DNA for the CDR3: TGCGCCAGCAGCTTGGCTGGCAGCTCTAATGAAAAACTGTTTTTT. Its protein product is CASSLAGSSNEKLFF.

The gene calls are TRBV21-1 and TRBJ2-7. TRBV21-1 is reported as a pseudogene. This CDR3 has 14 amino acids. As DNA, the CDR3 is TGTGCCAGCAGCAAACCCCGGGCGACCCCTGAGCAGTACTTC. Its translation: CASSKPRATPEQYF.

V is TRBV7-2 and J is TRBJ1-1; D uncertain. The V gene's germline CDR1 is SGHTA and CDR2 FQGNSA. CDR3 length: 13 residues. V was shortened by 5 bases and J by 1 base, with 8 bases between the two germline ends. CDR3 nucleotides: TGTGCCAGCAGCACCAGACGGAACACTGAAGCTTTCTTT. This encodes CASSTRRNTEAFF.

The V call is TRBV7-9, the J call TRBJ2-7; 9 bases match TRBD2. V lost 7 bases and J lost 6; bases outside the gene matches: 16. The V gene's germline CDR1 is SEHNR and CDR2 FQNEAQ (reference sequence). The CDR3 has 16 amino acids. The CDR3: CASTPNQRREGLEQYF. The CDR3 region has the DNA TGTGCCAGCACCCCAAATCAGAGGCGGGAGGGCCTCGAGCAGTACTTC.

This clone showed up just once. The chain is built from TRBV19 and TRBJ1-2, with D possibly being TRBD1 (5 bases). CDR3 length equals 14 residues. Per germline, CDR1 LNHDA and CDR2 SQIVND (reference sequence). Trimming pared 4 bases from V and 0 bases from J, leaving 9 bases between. In nucleotides, the CDR3 is TGTGCCAGTAGTAAGGGGTCGGCTAACTATGGCTACACCTTC. This gives the protein CASSKGSANYGYTF.